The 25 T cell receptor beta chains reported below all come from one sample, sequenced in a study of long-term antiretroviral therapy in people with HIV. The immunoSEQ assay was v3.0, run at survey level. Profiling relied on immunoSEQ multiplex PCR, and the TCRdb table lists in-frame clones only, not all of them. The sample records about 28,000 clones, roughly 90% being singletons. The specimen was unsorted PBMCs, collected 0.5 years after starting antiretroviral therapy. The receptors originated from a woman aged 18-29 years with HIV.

This CDR3 reads CASSSHSTPDSNYGYTF. CDR3 nucleotides: TGTGCCAGCAGCTCTCATTCCACACCTGACAGCAACTATGGCTACACCTTC. The rearrangement uses TRBV7-3 and TRBJ1-2; D is possibly TRBD1 (5 bases). This CDR3 has 17 residues. With 4 bases removed from V and 2 bases from J, the gap between germline ends came to 20 bases. Germline V gene lookup returns CDR1 SGHTA and CDR2 FQGTGA.

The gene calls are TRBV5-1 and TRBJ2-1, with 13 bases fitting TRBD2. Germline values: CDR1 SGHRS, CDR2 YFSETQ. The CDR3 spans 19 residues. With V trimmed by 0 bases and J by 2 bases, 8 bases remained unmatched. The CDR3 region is CASSLAGLAGRGAYNEQFF. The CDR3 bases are TGCGCCAGCAGCTTGGCGGGACTAGCGGGGCGCGGGGCCTACAATGAGCAGTTCTTC.

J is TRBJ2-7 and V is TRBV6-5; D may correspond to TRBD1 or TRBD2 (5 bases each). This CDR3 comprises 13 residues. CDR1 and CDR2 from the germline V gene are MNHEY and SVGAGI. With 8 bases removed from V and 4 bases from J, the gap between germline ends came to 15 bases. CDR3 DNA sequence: TGTGCCAGCCGAGGGGACGTACCATACGAGCAGTACTTC. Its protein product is CASRGDVPYEQYF.

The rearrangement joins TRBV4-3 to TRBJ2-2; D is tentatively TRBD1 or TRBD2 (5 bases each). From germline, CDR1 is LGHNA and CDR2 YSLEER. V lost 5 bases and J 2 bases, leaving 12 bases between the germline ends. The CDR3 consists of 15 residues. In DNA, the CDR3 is TGCGCCAGCAGCTGGGGGAGCGGAAACACCGGGGAGCTGTTTTTT. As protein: CASSWGSGNTGELFF.

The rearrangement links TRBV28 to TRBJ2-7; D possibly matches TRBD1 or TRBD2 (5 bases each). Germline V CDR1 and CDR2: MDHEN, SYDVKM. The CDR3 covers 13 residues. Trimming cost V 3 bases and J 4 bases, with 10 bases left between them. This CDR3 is CASSFGGSYEQYF. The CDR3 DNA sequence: TGTGCCAGCAGTTTTGGGGGTTCGTACGAGCAGTACTTC.

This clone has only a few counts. The CDR3 DNA follows: TGTGCCAGCAGCCGATACAGGGAGGATGGCTACACCTTC. Translating it yields CASSRYREDGYTF. The chain combines TRBV5-5 with TRBJ1-2; D perhaps matches TRBD1 (6 bases). The CDR3 has 13 amino acids. Germline V CDR1 and CDR2: SGHKS, YYEKEE (reference sequence). V gave up 4 bases and J gave up 6 bases, with 13 bases separating them.

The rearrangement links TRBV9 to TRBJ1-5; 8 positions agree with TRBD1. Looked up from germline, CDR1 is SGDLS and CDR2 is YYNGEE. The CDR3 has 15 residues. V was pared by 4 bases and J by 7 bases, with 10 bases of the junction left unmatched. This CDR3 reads CASSPDRGWGQPQHF. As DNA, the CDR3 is TGTGCCAGCAGCCCCGACAGGGGATGGGGGCAGCCCCAGCATTTT.

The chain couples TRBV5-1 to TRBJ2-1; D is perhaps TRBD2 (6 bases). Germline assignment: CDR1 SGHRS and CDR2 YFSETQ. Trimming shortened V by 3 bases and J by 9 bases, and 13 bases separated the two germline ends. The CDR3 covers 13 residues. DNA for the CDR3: TGCGCCAGCAGCTCCCATACTAGCACTGAGCAGTTCTTC. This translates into CASSSHTSTEQFF.

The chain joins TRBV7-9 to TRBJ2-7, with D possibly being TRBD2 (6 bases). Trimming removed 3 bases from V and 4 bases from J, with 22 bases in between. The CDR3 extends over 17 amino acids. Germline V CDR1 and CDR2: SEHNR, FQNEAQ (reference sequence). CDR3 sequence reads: CASSFSAPGGIRYEQYF. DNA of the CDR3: TGTGCCAGCAGCTTTAGCGCCCCGGGCGGGATTAGGTACGAGCAGTACTTC.

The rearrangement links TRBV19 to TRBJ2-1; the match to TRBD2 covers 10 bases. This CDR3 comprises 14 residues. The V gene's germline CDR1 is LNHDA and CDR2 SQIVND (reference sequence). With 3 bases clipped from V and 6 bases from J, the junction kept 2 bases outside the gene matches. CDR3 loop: CASSIKREGNEQFF. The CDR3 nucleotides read TGTGCCAGTAGTATTAAGCGGGAGGGCAATGAGCAGTTCTTC.

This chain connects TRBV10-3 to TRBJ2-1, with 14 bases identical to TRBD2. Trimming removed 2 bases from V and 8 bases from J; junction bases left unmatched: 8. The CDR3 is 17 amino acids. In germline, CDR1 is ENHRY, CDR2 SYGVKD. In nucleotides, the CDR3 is TGTGCCATCAGTGAGCCCAGACTAGCGGGAGGGCTATATGAGCAGTTCTTC. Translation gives CAISEPRLAGGLYEQFF.

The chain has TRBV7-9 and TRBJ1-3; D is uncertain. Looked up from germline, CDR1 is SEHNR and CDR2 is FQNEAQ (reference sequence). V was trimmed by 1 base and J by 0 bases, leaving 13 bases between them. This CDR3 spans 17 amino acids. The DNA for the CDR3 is TGTGCCAGCAGCTTAGTTATGGGCGGCAACTCTGGAAACACCATATATTTT. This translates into CASSLVMGGNSGNTIYF.

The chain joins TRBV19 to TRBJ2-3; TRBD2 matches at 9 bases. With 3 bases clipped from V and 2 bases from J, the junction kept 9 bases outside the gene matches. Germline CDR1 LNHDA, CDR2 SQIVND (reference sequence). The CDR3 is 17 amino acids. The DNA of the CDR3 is TGTGCCAGTAGTATCTTGGCTAGCGGGACTAACACAGATACGCAGTATTTT. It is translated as CASSILASGTNTDTQYF.

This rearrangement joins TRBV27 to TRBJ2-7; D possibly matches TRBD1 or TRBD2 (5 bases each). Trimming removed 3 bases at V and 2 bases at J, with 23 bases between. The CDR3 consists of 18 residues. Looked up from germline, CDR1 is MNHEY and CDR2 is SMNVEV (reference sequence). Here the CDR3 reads CASSLVLDPRGPTYEQYF. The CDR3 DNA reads TGTGCCAGCAGTTTGGTCTTGGACCCTCGGGGACCCACCTACGAGCAGTACTTC.

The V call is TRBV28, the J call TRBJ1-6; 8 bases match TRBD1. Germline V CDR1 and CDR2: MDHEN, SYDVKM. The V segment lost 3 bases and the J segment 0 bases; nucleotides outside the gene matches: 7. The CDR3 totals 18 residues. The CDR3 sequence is CASSFPGQGSSYNSPLHF. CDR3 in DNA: TGTGCCAGCAGTTTCCCAGGACAGGGCAGCTCCTATAATTCACCCCTCCACTTT.

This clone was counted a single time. The CDR3 region is CASSWGGGETQYF. CDR3 sequence (DNA): TGTGCCAGCAGCTGGGGCGGGGGGGAGACCCAGTACTTC. This rearrangement joins TRBV7-9 to TRBJ2-5, with 8 positions matching TRBD2. CDR3 size: 13 residues. Germline CDR1 is SEHNR and CDR2 is FQNEAQ (reference sequence). The V gene end was trimmed by 4 bases and the J gene end by 5 bases; junction bases not matched to a gene: 3.

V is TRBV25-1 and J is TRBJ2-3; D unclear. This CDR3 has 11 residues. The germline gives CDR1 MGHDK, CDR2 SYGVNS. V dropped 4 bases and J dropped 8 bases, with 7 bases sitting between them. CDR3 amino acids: CASSGKTTQYF. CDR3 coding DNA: TGTGCCAGCAGTGGGAAGACTACGCAGTATTTT. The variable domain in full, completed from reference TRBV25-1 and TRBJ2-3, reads EADIYQTPRYLVIGTGKKITLECSQTMGHDKMYWYQQDPGMELHLIHYSYGVNSTEKGDLSSESTVSRIRTEHFPLTLESARPSHTSQYLCASSGKTTQYFGPGTRLTVL.

CDR3 amino acids: CASSRRGGAGANVLTF. CDR3 in DNA: TGTGCCAGCAGCCGACGTGGGGGGGCTGGGGCCAACGTCCTGACTTTC. The rearrangement joins TRBV7-9 to TRBJ2-6, with TRBD2 matching 7 bases. The germline V gene encodes CDR1 SEHNR and CDR2 FQNEAQ (reference sequence). Losses at the gene ends were 5 bases for V and 2 bases for J; bases not matched to a gene: 6. CDR3 length equals 16 residues.

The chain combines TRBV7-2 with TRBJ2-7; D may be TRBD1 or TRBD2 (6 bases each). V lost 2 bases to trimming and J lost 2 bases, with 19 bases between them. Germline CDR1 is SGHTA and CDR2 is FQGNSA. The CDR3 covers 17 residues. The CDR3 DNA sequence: TGTGCCAGCAGCTTAAAGGGACTCCGGGACATCCCCTACGAGCAGTACTTC. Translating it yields CASSLKGLRDIPYEQYF.

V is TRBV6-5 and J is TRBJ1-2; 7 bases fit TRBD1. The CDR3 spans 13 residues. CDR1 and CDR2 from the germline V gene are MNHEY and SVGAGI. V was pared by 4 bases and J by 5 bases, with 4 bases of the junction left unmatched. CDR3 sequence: CASSLGQRYGYTF. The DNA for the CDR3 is TGTGCCAGCAGTTTGGGACAGCGTTATGGCTACACCTTC.

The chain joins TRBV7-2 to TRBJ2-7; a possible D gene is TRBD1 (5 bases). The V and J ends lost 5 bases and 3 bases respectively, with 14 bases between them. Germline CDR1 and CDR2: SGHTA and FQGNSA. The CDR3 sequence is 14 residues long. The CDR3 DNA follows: TGTGCCAGCAGCCCAACAGCAGGGCGCTACGAGCAGTACTTC. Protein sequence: CASSPTAGRYEQYF.

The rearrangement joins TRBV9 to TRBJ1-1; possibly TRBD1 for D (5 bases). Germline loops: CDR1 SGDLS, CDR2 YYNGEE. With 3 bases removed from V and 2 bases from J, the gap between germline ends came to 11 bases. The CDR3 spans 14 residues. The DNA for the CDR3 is TGTGCCAGCAGCGGTGGCCAGGGTAACACTGAAGCTTTCTTT. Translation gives CASSGGQGNTEAFF.

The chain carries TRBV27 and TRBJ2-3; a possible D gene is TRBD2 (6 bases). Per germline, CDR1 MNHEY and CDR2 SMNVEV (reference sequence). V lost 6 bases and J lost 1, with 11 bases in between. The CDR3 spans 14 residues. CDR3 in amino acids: CASSKTSRTDTQYF. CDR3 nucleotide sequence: TGTGCCAGCAGCAAGACTAGTCGCACAGATACGCAGTATTTT.

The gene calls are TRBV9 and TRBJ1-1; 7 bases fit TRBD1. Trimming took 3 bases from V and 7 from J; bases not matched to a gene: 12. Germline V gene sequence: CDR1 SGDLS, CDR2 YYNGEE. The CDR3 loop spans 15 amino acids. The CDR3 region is CASSAHPGGTVEAFF. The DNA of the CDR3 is TGTGCCAGCAGCGCCCACCCTGGCGGGACAGTTGAAGCTTTCTTT.

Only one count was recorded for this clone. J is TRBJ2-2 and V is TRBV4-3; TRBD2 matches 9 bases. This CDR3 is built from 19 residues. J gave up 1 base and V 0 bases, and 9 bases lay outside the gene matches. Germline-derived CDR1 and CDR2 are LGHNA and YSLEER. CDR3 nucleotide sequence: TGCGCCAGCAGCCAAGATCGGTTTAGCGGGAGATTGAACACCGGGGAGCTGTTTTTT. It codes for CASSQDRFSGRLNTGELFF.